This record concerns one TCR beta chain sequence. Its matching antigen is unknown. The study ran its PCR with 60 Vbeta and 13 Jbeta primers. Sequencing used immunoSEQ multiplex PCR; TCRdb keeps in-frame clones, though not all of them. The sample comprises approximately 190,000 clones, 84% of which are singletons, and roughly 2.6% rests with the top ten. This entry comes from a study of cytomegalovirus exposure and HLA in healthy donors. Healthy people donating bone marrow made up the donors. From germline, CDR1 is SGHTS and CDR2 YDEGEE. The CDR3 has 15 amino acids. Trimming took off 1 base at V and 1 base at J, with 11 bases between the two ends. Findings and limits, study-wide: When analyzed later, a missense DCLRE1C variant was found to be linked to TCR beta V- and J-gene trimming.

The sequence was obtained from a woman aged 45-60 years in good health and CMV-seropositive. Input material: PBMCs. J is TRBJ1-2 and V is TRBV5-8; TRBD1 might be the D (5 bases). The CDR3 sequence is CASSLRDSLNYGYTF. The CDR3 DNA reads TGTGCCAGCAGCTTGAGAGACAGTCTTAACTATGGCTACACCTTC. The variable domain in full, with the rest retrieved from reference TRBV5-8 and TRBJ1-2, is EAGVTQSPTHLIKTRGQQATLRCSPISGHTSVYWYQQALGLGLQFLLWYDEGEERNRGNFPPRFSGRQFPNYSSELNVNALELEDSALYLCASSLRDSLNYGYTFGSGTRLTVV.